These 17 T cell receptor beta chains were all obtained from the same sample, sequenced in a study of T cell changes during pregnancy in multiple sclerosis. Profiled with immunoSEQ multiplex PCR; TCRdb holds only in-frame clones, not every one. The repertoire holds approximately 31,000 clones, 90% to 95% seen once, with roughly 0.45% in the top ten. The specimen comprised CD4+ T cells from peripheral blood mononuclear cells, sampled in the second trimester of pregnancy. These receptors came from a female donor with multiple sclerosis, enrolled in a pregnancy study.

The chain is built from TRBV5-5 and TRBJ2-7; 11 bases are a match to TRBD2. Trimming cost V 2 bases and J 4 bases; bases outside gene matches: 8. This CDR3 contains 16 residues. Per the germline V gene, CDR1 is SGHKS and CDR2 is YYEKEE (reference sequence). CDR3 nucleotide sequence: TGTGCCAGCAGCTTCTCCCTAGCGGGAGGACCGTACGAGCAGTACTTC. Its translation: CASSFSLAGGPYEQYF. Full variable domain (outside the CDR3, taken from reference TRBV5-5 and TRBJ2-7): DAGVTQSPTHLIKTRGQQVTLRCSPISGHKSVSWYQQVLGQGPQFIFQYYEKEERGRGNFPDRFSARQFPNYSSELNVNALLLGDSALYLCASSFSLAGGPYEQYFGPGTRLTVT.

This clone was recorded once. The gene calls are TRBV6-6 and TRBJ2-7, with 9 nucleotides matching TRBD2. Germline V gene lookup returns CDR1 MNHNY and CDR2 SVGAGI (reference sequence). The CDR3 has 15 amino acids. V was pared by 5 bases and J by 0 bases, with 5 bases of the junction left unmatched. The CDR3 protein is CASSDQREVSYEQYF. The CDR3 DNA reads TGTGCCAGCAGTGATCAGCGGGAGGTCTCCTACGAGCAGTACTTC.

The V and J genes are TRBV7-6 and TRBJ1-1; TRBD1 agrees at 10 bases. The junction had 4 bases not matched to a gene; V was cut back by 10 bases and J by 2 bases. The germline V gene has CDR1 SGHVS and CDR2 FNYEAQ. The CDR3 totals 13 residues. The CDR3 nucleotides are TGTGCCAACAAGACAGGGGGCAACACTGAAGCTTTCTTT. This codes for CANKTGGNTEAFF.

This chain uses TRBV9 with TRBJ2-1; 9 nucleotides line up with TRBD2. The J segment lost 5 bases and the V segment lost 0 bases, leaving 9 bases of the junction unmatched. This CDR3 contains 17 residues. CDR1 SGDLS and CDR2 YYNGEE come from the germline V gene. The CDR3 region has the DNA TGTGCCAGCAGCGTAGGAGTAGCGGGAGTCCGCGACAATGAGCAGTTCTTC. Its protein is CASSVGVAGVRDNEQFF.

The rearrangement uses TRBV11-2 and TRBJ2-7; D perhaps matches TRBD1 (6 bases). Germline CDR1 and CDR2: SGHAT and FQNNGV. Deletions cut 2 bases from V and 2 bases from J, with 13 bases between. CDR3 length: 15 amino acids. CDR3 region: CASSLRLTGTYEQYF. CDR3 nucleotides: TGTGCCAGCAGCTTAAGACTAACAGGGACCTACGAGCAGTACTTC.

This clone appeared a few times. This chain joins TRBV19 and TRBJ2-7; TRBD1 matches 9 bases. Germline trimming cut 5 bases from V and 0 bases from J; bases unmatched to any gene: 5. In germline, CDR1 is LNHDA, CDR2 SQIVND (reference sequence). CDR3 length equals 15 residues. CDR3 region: CASSPRQGVSYEQYF. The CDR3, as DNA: TGTGCCAGTAGTCCCCGACAGGGGGTCTCCTACGAGCAGTACTTC.

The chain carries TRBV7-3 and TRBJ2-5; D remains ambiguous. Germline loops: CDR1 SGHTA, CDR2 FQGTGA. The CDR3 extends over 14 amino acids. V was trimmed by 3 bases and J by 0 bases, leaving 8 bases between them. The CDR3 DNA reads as TGTGCCAGCAGCTTTCGTCGGTACCAAGAGACCCAGTACTTC. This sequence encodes CASSFRRYQETQYF.

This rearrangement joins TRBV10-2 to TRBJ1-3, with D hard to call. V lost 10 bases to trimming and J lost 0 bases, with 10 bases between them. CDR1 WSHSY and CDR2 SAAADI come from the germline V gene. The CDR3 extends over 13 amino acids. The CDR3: CATFGASGNTIYF. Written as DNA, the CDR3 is TGCGCCACTTTCGGAGCCTCTGGAAACACCATATATTTT.

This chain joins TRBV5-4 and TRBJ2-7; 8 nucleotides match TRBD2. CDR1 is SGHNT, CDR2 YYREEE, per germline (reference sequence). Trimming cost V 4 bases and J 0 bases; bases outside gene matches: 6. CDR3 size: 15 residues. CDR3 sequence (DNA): TGTGCCAGCAGCCCCGGACTAGCAAGCTCCTACGAGCAGTACTTC. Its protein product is CASSPGLASSYEQYF.

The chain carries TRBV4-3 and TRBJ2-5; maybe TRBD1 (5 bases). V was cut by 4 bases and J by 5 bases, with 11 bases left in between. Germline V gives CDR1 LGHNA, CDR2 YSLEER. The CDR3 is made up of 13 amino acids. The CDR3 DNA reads TGCGCCAGCAGCCTCAGGGTGGGGGAGACCCAGTACTTC. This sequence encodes CASSLRVGETQYF.

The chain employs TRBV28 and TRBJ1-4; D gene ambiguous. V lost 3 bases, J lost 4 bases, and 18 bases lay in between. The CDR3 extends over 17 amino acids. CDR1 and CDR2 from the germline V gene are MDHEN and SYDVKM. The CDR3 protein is CASSFFGRGRNNEKLFF. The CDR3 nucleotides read TGTGCCAGCAGTTTTTTTGGGAGAGGGCGGAATAATGAAAAACTGTTTTTT.

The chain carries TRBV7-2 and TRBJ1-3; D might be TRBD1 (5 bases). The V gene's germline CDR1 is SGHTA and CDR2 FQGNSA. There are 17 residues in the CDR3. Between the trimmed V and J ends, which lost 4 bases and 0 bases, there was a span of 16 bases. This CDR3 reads CASSSTGAFGSGNTIYF. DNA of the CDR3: TGTGCCAGCAGCTCTACAGGCGCCTTTGGCTCTGGAAACACCATATATTTT. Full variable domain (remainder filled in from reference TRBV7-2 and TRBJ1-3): GAGVSQSPSNKVTEKGKDVELRCDPISGHTALYWYRQSLGQGLEFLIYFQGNSAPDKSGLPSDRFSAERTGGSVSTLTIQRTQQEDSAVYLCASSSTGAFGSGNTIYFGEGSWLTVV.

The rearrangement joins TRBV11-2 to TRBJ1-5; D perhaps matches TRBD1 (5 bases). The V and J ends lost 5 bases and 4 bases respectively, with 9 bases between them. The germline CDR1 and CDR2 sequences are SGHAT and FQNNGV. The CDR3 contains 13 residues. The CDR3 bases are TGTGCCAGCAGCGCGACAGCAAATCAGCCCCAGCATTTT. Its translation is CASSATANQPQHF.

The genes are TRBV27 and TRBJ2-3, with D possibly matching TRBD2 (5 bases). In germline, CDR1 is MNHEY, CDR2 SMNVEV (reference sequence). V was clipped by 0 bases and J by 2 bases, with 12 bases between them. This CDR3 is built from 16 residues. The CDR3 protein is CASSLSGVIITDTQYF. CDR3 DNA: TGTGCCAGCAGTTTATCCGGGGTCATAATCACAGATACGCAGTATTTT.

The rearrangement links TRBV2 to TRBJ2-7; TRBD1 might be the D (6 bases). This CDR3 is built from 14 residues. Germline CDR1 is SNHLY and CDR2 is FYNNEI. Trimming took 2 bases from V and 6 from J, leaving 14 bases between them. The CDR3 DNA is TGTGCCAGCAGTGAACTTACAGGGATCGGCGAGCAGTACTTC. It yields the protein CASSELTGIGEQYF.

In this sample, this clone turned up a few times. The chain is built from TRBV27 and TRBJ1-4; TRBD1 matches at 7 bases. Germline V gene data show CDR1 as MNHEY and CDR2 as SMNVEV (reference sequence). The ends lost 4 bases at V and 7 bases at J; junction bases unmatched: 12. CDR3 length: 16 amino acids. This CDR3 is CASSSARTGPAEKLFF. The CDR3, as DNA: TGTGCCAGCAGTTCCGCCAGGACAGGCCCGGCTGAAAAACTGTTTTTT.

Here the CDR3 reads CAWKRDRLSSGNTIYF. The CDR3 nucleotides read TGTGCCTGGAAGAGAGACAGGTTGAGCTCTGGAAACACCATATATTTT. V gene TRBV30 combines with J gene TRBJ1-3; D possibly corresponds to TRBD1 (6 bases). V lost 4 bases and J 0 bases, leaving 16 bases between the germline ends. Looked up from germline, CDR1 is GTSNPN and CDR2 is SVGIG (reference sequence). The CDR3 has 16 amino acids.